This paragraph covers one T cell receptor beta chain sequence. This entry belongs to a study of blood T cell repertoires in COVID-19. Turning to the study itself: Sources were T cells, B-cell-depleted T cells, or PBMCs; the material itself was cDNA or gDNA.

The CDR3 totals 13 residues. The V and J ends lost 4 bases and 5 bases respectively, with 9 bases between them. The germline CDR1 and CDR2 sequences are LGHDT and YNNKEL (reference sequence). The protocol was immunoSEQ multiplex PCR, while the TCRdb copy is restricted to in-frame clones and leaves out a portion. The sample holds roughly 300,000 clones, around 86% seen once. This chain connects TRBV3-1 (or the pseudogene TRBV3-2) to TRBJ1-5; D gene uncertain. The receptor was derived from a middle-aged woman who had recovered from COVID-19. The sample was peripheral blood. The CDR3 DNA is TGTGCCAGCAGCCCCCCCGGGGATCAGCCCCAGCATTTT. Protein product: CASSPPGDQPQHF.